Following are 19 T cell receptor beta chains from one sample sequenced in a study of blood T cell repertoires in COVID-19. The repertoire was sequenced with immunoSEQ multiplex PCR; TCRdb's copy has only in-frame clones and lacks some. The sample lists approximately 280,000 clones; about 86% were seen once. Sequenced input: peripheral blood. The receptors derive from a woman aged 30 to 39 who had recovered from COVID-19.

The chain's CDR3 is CASSEVGGTYNEQFF. In nucleotides, the CDR3 is TGTGCCAGCAGCGAGGTGGGGGGAACCTACAATGAGCAGTTCTTC. This rearrangement joins TRBV9 to TRBJ2-1, with a possible D match to TRBD2 (6 bases). From germline, CDR1 is SGDLS and CDR2 YYNGEE. Trimming cost V 3 bases and J 2 bases, with 12 bases left between them. The CDR3 consists of 15 residues. Together with reference TRBV9 and TRBJ2-1, the CDR3 gives the full variable domain: DSGVTQTPKHLITATGQRVTLRCSPRSGDLSVYWYQQSLDQGLQFLIQYYNGEERAKGNILERFSAQQFPDLHSELNLSSLELGDSALYFCASSEVGGTYNEQFFGPGTRLTVL.

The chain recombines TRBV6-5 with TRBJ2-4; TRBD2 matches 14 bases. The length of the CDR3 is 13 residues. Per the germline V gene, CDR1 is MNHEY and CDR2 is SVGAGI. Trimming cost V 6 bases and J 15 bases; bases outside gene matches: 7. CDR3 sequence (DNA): TGTGCCAGCAGCCAGACTAGCGGGGGGGCCACGTACTTC. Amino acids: CASSQTSGGATYF.

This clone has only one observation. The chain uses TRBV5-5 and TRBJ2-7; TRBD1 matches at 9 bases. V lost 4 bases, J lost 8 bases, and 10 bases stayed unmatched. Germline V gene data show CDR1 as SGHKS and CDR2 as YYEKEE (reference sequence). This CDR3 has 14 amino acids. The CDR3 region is CASSPGQGSLQQYF. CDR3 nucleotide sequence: TGTGCCAGCAGCCCCGGACAGGGGTCCTTACAGCAGTACTTC.

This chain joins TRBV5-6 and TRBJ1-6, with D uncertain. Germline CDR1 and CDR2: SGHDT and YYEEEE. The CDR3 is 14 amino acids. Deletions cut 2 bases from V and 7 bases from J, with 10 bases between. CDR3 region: CASSFGRGNSPLHF. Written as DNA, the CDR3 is TGTGCCAGCAGCTTCGGACGGGGAAATTCACCCCTCCACTTT.

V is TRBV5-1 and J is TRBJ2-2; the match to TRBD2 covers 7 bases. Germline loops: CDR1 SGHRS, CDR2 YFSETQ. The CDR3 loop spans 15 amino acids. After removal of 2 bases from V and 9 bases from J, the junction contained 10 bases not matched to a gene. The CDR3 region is CASSFDRGVHRELFF. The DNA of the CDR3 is TGCGCCAGCAGCTTTGATCGGGGGGTACACCGGGAGCTGTTTTTT.

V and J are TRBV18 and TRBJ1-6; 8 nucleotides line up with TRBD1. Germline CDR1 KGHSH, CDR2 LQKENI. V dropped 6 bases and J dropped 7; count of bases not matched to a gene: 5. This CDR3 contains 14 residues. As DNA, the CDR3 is TGTGCCAGCTCCGACGACAGGGGAAATTCACCCCTCCACTTT. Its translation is CASSDDRGNSPLHF. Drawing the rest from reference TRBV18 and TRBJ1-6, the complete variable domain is NAGVMQNPRHLVRRRGQEARLRCSPMKGHSHVYWYRQLPEEGLKFMVYLQKENIIDESGMPKERFSAEFPKEGPSILRIQQVVRGDSAAYFCASSDDRGNSPLHFGNGTRLTVT.

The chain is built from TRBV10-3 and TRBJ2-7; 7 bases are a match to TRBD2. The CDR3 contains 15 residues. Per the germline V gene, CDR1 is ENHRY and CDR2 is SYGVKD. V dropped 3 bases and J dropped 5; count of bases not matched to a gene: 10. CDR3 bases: TGTGCCATCAGTGATTTTAGGGACTACCCCCACGAGCAGTACTTC. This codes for CAISDFRDYPHEQYF.

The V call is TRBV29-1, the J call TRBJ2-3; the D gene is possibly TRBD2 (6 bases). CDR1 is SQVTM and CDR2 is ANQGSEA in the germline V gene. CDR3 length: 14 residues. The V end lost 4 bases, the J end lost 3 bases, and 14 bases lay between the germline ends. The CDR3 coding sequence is TGCAGCGTTGTCGTCGGGAGTAGGACAGATACGCAGTATTTT. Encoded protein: CSVVVGSRTDTQYF.

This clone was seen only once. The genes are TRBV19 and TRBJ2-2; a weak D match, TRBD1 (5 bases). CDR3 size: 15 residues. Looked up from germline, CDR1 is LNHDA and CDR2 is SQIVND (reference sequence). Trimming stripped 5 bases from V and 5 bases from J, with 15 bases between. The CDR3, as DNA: TGTGCCAGTAGTTCTTCAGGGTTGTTAACCGGGGAGCTGTTTTTT. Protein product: CASSSSGLLTGELFF.

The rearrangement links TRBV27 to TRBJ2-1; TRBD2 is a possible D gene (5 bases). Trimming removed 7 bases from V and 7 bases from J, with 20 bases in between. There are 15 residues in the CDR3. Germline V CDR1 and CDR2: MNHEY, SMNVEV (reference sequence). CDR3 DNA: TGTGCCAGCACGACTATCCCCCCCTCGGAAAATGAGCAGTTCTTC. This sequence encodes CASTTIPPSENEQFF.

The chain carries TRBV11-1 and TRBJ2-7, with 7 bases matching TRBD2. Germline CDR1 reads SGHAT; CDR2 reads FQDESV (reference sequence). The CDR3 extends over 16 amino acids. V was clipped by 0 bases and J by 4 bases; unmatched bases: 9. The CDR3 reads CASSLARRGRVYEQYF. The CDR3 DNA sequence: TGTGCCAGCAGCTTAGCCCGGCGCGGGAGAGTATACGAGCAGTACTTC. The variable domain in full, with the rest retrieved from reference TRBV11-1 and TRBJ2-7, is EAEVAQSPRYKITEKSQAVAFWCDPISGHATLYWYRQILGQGPELLVQFQDESVVDDSQLPKDRFSAERLKGVDSTLKIQPAELGDSAMYLCASSLARRGRVYEQYFGPGTRLTVT.

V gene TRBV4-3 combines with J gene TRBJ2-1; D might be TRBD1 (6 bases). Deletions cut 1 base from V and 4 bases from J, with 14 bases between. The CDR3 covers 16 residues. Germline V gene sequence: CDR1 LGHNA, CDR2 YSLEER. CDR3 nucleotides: TGCGCCAGCAGCCAAGGGGGGCAGGGTCGTTACAATGAGCAGTTCTTC. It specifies CASSQGGQGRYNEQFF.

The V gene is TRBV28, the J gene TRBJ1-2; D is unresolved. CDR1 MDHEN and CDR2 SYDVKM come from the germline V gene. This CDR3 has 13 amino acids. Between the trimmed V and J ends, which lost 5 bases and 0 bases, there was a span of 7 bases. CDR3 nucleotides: TGTGCCAGCAGTCTAGAACCTAACTATGGCTACACCTTC. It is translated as CASSLEPNYGYTF.

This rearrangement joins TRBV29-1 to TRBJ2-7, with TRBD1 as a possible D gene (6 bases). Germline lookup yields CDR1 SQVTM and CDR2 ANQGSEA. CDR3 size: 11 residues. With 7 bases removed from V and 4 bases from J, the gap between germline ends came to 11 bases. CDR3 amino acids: CSATDSYEQYF. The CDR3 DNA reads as TGCAGCGCCACGGACAGTTACGAGCAGTACTTC.

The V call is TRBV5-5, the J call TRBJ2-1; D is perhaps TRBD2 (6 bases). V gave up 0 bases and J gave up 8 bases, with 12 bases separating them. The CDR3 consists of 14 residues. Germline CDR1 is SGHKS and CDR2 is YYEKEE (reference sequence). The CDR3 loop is CASSLVAREDEQFF. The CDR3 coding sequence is TGTGCCAGCAGCTTGGTTGCCAGGGAGGATGAGCAGTTCTTC.

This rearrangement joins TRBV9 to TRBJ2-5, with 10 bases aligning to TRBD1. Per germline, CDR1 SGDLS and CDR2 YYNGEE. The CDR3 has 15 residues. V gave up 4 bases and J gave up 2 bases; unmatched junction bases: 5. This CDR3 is CASSSRTGGQETQYF. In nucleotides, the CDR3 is TGTGCCAGCAGCTCACGGACAGGGGGACAAGAGACCCAGTACTTC.

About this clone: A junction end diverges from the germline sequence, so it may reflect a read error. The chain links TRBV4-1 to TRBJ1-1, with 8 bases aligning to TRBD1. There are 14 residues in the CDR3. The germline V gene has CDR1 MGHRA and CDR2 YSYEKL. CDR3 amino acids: CASSHPGTGGRRGF. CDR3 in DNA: TGCGCCAGCAGCCACCCCGGGACAGGCGGGCGTCGGGGTTTT.

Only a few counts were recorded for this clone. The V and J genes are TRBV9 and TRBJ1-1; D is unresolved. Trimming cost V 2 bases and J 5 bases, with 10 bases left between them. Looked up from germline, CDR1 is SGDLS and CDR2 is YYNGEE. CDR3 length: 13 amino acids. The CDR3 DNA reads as TGTGCCAGCAGCGTCGGGGTTACGACTGAAGCTTTCTTT. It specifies CASSVGVTTEAFF.

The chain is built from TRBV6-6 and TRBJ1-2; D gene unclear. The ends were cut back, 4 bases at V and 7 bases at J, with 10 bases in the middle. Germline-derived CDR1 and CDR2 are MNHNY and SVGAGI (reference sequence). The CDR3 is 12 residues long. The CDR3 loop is CASSSLAPGYTF. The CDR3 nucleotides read TGTGCCAGCAGTTCGCTGGCTCCTGGCTACACCTTC.